This T cell receptor beta chain stems from a study of regulatory and conventional T cells in RAG deficiency. Study conclusions and caveats: Shorter CDR3s in all patient subsets; >75% Treg-Tconv overlap in Omenn. Omenn CD25-high CD127-low cells may be activated cells, not true Tregs.

The germline V gene has CDR1 SGHNT and CDR2 YYREEE (reference sequence). V shed 4 bases, J shed 6 bases, and the junction held 15 bases outside the gene matches. The CDR3 is 17 amino acids. TCRdb's copy holds only in-frame clones and misses some; the assay was immunoSEQ multiplex PCR. In the table there are roughly 32,000 clones, about 91% of which are singletons. To note about this clone: The antigen is unknown.

The same sample was also studied in work on regulatory T cells. That paper notes: The primer mix had 52 TRBV and 13 TRBJ primers. Regulatory T cells showed the strongest V-J pair restriction and V/J gene skewing among patient repertoires.

The sample taken for sequencing was CD8+ T cells sorted from blood. The genes are TRBV5-4 and TRBJ1-3, with 8 bases that match TRBD1. The sequence derives from a human donor in good health. Written as DNA, the CDR3 is TGTGCCAGCAGCCTGAGACAGGGGCCTCAAGGGATAAACACCATATATTTT. It yields the protein CASSLRQGPQGINTIYF.